A single T cell receptor (beta chain) is shown here with its context. The source of the sample is a study of shared clonotypes between healthy human individuals. As handled by the study authors: ImmunoSEQ only sent back junction sequences with no quality scores, so filtering was done differently. Assay: immunoSEQ multiplex PCR; the TCRdb copy retains only in-frame clones and omits some. Clone size and the V and J calls come from that table; the DNA yielded D and trimming. The table lists roughly 400,000 clones, approximately 96% of them singletons. The CDR3 contains 13 residues. V was trimmed by 3 bases and J by 0 bases, leaving 3 bases between them. Germline values: CDR1 MDHEN, CDR2 SYDVKM.

The TCR originated in a man under 40 in good health. The sequenced material came from memory CD8+ T cells sorted from blood. Specified subset: CD45RO+ cells pooled with CCR7-negative TemRA cells. This chain joins TRBV28 and TRBJ1-3; D gene unclear. CDR3 protein: CASSFYSGNTIYF. CDR3 in DNA: TGTGCCAGCAGTTTTTACTCTGGAAACACCATATATTTT.